The clone carrying this T cell receptor beta chain was seen once. This entry is derived from a study of blood T cell repertoires in COVID-19. About the study: Material from acute and convalescent COVID-19 was sourced from the United States, Italy and Spain.

Trimming took off 8 bases at V and 7 bases at J, with 10 bases between the two ends. CDR3 length: 11 amino acids. CDR1 and CDR2 from the germline V gene are SGHDN and FVKESK. Original methodology: From reference gene primer amplification, estimates of nucleated cell counts were derived. Using immunoSEQ multiplex PCR, the repertoire was profiled, and TCRdb retains in-frame clones only, with some absent. The V and J calls and clone size are taken from that table; D and trimming were inferred from the DNA. The table includes under 350,000 clones, around 89% detected once. Sequenced input: peripheral blood. This receptor was identified in a man aged 40-55 years with acute or convalescent COVID-19. This chain links TRBV14 with TRBJ2-3, with D maybe TRBD2 (6 bases). Here the CDR3 DNA reads TGTGCCAGCGCGGGGAGGAATACGCAGTATTTT. Protein sequence: CASAGRNTQYF.